Given below is one T cell receptor (beta chain) in context. TCRdb redid the calling of the 5' RACE reads with MiXCR, one entry per CDR3 protein. The sample carries some 48,000 distinct CDR3 sequences, approximately 9.4% recorded once. The germline V gene has CDR1 SGHAT and CDR2 FQNNGV. The CDR3 is made up of 16 amino acids. V gave up 1 base and J gave up 1 base, with 13 bases separating them. This entry comes from a study of early T cells in non-severe SARS-CoV-2 infection. Sequencing input: whole blood. The sequence came from an adult who was a healthcare worker with PCR-confirmed SARS-CoV-2 infection or an uninfected control (not recorded which). The V and J genes are TRBV11-2 and TRBJ1-1; no firm D call. Here the CDR3 DNA reads TGTGCCAGCAGCTTAGGGCGGTGGGTGGGGAACACTGAAGCTTTCTTT. It specifies CASSLGRWVGNTEAFF.